Following are 5 T cell receptor beta chains from one sample sequenced in a study of blood T cells in healthy people across ages. Using a J-beta primer mix together with a sample-barcoded 5' primer, a second PCR was run for about 6 to 11 cycles. TCRdb called the 5' RACE reads again in MiXCR, with one record for every CDR3 protein. This table has approximately 800,000 distinct CDR3 sequences, approximately 59% appearing once. Sequencing was performed on blood. All receptors derive from a man younger than 45 in good health.

V and J are TRBV18 and TRBJ1-1; TRBD1 might be the D (5 bases). CDR1 KGHSH and CDR2 LQKENI come from the germline V gene. V was cut by 0 bases and J by 1 base, with 9 bases left in between. This CDR3 has 15 amino acids. For the CDR3, the DNA is TGTGCCAGCTCACCACCCGGGACGGCGAACACTGAAGCTTTCTTT. It yields the protein CASSPPGTANTEAFF.

This clonotype was recorded once. The rearrangement joins TRBV6-5 to TRBJ1-2; 8 bases fit TRBD1. Germline V gives CDR1 MNHEY, CDR2 SVGAGI. The CDR3 runs to 19 residues. With V trimmed by 5 bases and J by 4 bases, 21 bases remained unmatched. Here the CDR3 reads CASSHLGWDRRALGYGYTF. DNA of the CDR3: TGTGCCAGCAGTCACCTGGGCTGGGACAGGAGGGCCCTAGGCTATGGCTACACCTTC.

The DNA for the CDR3 is TGTGCCACCAGTGATTTAGGAAGAGCGGGTGCTAGCACAGATACGCAGTATTTT. Protein sequence: CATSDLGRAGASTDTQYF. V and J are TRBV24-1 and TRBJ2-3, with D possibly being TRBD2 (6 bases). Germline V CDR1 and CDR2: KGHDR, SFDVKD. The CDR3 consists of 18 residues. The V end lost 1 base, the J end lost 0 bases, and 16 bases lay between the germline ends.

In its sample, this clonotype was seen a few times. The CDR3 DNA is TGTGCCAGCAGCCAATCACAGCCCGGGGAGCAGTACTTC. It is translated as CASSQSQPGEQYF. V and J are TRBV16 and TRBJ2-7; D uncertain. Between the trimmed V and J ends, which lost 0 bases and 7 bases, there was a span of 10 bases. The CDR3 totals 13 residues. Germline CDR1 KGHSY, CDR2 FQNENV. The variable domain in full, with the rest retrieved from reference TRBV16 and TRBJ2-7, is GEEVAQTPKHLVRGEGQKAKLYCAPIKGHSYVFWYQQVLKNEFKFLISFQNENVFDETGMPKERFSAKCLPNSPCSLEIQATKLEDSAVYFCASSQSQPGEQYFGPGTRLTVT.

This sequence joins TRBV10-3 and TRBJ2-3, with 7 bases lining up with TRBD1. CDR1 is ENHRY, CDR2 SYGVKD, per germline. The CDR3 is made up of 12 amino acids. Unmatched junction bases numbered 5, after V lost 3 bases and J lost 11 bases. CDR3 region: CAISDGDSLQYF. CDR3 sequence (DNA): TGTGCCATCAGTGATGGGGACAGTCTGCAGTATTTT.